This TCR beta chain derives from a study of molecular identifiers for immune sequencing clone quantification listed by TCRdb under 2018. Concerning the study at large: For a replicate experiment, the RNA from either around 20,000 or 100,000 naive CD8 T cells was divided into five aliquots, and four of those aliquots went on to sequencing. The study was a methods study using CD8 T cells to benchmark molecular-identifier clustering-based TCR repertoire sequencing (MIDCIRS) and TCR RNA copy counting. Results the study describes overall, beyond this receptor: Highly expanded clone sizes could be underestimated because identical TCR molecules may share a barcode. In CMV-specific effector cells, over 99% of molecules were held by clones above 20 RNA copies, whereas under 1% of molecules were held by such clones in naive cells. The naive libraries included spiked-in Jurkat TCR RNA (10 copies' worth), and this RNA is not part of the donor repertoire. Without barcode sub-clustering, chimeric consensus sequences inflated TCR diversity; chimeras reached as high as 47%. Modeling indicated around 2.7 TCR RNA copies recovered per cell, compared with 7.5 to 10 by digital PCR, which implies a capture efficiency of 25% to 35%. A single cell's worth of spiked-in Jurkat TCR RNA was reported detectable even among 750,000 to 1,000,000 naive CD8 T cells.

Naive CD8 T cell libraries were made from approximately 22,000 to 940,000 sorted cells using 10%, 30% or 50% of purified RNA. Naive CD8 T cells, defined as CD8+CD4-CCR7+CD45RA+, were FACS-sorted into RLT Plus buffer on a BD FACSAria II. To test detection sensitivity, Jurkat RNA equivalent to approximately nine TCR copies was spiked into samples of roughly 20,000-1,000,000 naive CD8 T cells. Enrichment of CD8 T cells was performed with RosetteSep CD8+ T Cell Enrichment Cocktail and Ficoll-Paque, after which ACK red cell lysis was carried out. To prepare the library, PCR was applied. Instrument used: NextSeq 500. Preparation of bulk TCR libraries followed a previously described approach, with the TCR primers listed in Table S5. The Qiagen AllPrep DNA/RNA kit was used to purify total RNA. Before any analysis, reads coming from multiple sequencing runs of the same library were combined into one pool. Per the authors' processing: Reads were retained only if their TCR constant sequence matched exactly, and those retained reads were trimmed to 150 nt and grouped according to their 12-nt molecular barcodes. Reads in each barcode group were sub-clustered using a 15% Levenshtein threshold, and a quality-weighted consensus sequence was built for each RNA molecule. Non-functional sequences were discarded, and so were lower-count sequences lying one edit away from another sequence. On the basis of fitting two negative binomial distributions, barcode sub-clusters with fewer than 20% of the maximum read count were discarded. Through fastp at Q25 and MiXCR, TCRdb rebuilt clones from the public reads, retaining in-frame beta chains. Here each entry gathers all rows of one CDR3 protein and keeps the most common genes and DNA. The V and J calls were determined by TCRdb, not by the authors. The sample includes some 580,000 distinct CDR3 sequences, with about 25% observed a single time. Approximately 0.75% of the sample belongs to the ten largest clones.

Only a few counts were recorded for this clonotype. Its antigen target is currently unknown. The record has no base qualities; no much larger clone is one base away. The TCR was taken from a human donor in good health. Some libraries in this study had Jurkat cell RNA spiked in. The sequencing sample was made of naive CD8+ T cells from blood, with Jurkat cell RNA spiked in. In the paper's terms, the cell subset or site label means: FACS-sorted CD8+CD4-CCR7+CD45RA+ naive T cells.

CDR3 protein: CASSSGGSYNEQFF. Here is the DNA: TGTGCCAGTAGTAGCGGGGGCTCCTACAATGAGCAGTTCTTC. The chain was built from TRBV19 and TRBJ2-1, and TRBD2 matches 7 of the central bases. The CDR3 covers 14 residues, taking in both the cysteine and the phenylalanine. Here the CDR3 DNA is all that survives: 42 bases in frame from base 1. The germline V gene (reference sequence) yields LNHDA for CDR1 and SQIVND for CDR2. Relative to germline, V is missing 4 bases and J is missing 0 bases, with 0 bases of the junction outside any gene match.